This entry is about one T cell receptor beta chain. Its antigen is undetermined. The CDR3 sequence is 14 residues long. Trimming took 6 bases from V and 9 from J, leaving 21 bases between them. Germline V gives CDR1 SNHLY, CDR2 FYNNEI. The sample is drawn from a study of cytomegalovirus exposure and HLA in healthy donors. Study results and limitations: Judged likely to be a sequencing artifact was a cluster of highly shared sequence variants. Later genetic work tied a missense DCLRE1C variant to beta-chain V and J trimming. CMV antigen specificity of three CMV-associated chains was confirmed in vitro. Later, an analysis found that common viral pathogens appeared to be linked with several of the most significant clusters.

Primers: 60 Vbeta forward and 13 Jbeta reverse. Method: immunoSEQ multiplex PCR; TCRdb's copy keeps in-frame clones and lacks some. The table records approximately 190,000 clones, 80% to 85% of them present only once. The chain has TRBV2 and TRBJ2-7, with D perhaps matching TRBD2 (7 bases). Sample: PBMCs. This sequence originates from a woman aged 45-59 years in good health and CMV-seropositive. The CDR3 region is CASRGGAGVSSQYF. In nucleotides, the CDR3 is TGTGCCAGCAGAGGGGGGGCAGGGGTAAGCTCGCAGTACTTC.